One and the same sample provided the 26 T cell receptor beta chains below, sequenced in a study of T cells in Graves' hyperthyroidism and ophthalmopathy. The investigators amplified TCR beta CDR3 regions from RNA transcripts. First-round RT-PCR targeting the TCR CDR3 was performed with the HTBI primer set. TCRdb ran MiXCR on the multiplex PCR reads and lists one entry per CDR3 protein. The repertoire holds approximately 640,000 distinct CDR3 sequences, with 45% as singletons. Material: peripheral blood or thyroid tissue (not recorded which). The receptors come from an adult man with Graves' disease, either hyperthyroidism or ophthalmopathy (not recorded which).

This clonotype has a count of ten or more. The CDR3: CAISESTGAGNTIYF. In nucleotides, the CDR3 is TGTGCCATCAGTGAGTCGACAGGGGCTGGAAACACCATATATTTT. The chain uses TRBV10-3 and TRBJ1-3, with 8 bases matching TRBD1. Germline assignment: CDR1 ENHRY and CDR2 SYGVKD. The CDR3 covers 15 residues. V lost 0 bases and J lost 2; bases outside the gene matches: 0.

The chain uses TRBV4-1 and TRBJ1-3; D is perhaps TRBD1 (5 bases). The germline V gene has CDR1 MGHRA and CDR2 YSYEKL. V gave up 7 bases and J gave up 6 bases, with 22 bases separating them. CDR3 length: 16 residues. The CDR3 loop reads CASKQGVEQGPNTIYF. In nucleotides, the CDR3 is TGCGCCAGCAAACAAGGGGTAGAGCAAGGACCAAACACCATATATTTT.

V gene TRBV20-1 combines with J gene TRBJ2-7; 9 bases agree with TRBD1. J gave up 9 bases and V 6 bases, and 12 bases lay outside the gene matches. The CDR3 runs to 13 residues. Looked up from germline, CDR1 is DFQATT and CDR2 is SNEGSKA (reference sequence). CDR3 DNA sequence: TGCAGTGCCGGACAGGGGAGCACAGATACGCAGTACTTC. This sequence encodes CSAGQGSTDTQYF.

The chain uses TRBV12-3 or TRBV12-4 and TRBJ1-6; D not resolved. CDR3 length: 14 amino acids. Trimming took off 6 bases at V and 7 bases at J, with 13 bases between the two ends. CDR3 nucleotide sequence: TGTGCCAGCAGCCTAGGGTGGAACAATTCACCCCTCCACTTT. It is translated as CASSLGWNNSPLHF.

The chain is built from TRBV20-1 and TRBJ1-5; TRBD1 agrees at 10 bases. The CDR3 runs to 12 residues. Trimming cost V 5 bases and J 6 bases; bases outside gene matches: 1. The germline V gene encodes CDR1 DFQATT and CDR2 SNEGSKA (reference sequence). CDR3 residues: CSAWDRGQPQHF. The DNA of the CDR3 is TGCAGTGCTTGGGACAGGGGTCAGCCCCAGCATTTT.

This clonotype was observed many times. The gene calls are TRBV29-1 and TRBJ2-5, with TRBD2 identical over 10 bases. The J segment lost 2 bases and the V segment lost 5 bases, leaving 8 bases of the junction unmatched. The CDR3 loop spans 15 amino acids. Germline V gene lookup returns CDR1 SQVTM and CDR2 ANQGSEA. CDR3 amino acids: CSVRVSGGGQETQYF. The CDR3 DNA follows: TGCAGCGTTCGTGTAAGCGGGGGGGGTCAAGAGACCCAGTACTTC.

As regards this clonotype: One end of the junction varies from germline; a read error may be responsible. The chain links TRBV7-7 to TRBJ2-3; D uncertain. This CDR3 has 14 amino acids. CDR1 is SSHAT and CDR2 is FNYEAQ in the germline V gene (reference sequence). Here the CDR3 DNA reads TGTGCTAGCAGCCTGGGCTACAACACAGATACGCAGTATTTT. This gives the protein CASSLGYNTDTQYF.

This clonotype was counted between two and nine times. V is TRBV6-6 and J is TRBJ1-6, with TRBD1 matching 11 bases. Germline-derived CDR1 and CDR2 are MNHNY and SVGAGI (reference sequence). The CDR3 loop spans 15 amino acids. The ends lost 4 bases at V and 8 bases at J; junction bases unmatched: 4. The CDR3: CASSLGQGEDSPLHF. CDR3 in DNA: TGTGCCAGCAGTTTGGGACAGGGGGAGGATTCACCCCTCCACTTT.

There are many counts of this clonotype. CDR3 loop: CASSLGRVENQPQHF. For the CDR3, the DNA is TGTGCCAGCAGCTTAGGGCGGGTGGAGAACCAGCCCCAGCATTTT. The rearrangement links TRBV7-9 to TRBJ1-5; unclear D gene. The CDR3 contains 15 residues. V lost 1 base and J lost 7, with 14 bases in between. Germline V CDR1 and CDR2: SEHNR, FQNEAQ (reference sequence).

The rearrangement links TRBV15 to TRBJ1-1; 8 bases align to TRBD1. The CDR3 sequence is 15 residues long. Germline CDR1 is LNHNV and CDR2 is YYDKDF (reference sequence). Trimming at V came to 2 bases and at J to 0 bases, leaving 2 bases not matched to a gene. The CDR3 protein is CATSRWTGLNTEAFF. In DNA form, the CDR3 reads TGTGCCACCAGCAGATGGACAGGGCTGAACACTGAAGCTTTCTTT.

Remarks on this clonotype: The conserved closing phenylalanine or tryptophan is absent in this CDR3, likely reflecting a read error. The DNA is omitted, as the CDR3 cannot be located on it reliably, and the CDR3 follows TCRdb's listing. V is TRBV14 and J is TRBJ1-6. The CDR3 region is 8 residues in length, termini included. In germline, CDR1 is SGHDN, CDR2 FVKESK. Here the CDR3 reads CASSLDTK.

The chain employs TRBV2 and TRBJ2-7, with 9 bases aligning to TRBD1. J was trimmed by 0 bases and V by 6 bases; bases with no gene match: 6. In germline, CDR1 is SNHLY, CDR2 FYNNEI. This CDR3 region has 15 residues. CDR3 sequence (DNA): TGTGCCAGCAGCCGGGACAGGGTAAGCTCCTACGAGCAGTACTTC. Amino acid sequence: CASSRDRVSSYEQYF.

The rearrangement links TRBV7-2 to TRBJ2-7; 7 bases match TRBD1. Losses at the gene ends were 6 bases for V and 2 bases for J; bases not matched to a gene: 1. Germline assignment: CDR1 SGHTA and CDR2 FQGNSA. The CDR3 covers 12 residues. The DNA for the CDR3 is TGTGCCAGCAGGACAGGGCCCTACGAGCAGTACTTC. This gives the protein CASRTGPYEQYF.

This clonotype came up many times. Here the CDR3 reads CATQDRGNTGELFF. CDR3 sequence (DNA): TGTGCCACCCAGGACAGGGGAAACACCGGGGAGCTGTTTTTT. The chain is built from TRBV24-1 and TRBJ2-2; 9 nucleotides match TRBD1. The CDR3 extends over 14 amino acids. Germline CDR1 reads KGHDR; CDR2 reads SFDVKD. The trim removed 9 bases at V and 2 bases at J, leaving 3 bases unmatched.

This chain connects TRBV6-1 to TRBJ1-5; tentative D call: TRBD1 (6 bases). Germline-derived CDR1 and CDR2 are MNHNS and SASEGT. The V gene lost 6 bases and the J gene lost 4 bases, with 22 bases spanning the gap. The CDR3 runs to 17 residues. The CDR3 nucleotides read TGTGCCAGCAGCAAAAAAAGAGGACAGACGGGTAATCAGCCCCAGCATTTT. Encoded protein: CASSKKRGQTGNQPQHF.

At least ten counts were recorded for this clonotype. The CDR3: CASSGLGQPGSSYNSPLHF. Here the CDR3 DNA reads TGTGCCAGCAGTGGTCTGGGACAACCAGGTAGCTCCTATAATTCACCCCTCCACTTT. V and J are TRBV2 and TRBJ1-6; a weak D match, TRBD1 (6 bases). The CDR3 extends over 19 amino acids. Germline values: CDR1 SNHLY, CDR2 FYNNEI. V was trimmed by 4 bases and J by 0 bases, leaving 19 bases between them.

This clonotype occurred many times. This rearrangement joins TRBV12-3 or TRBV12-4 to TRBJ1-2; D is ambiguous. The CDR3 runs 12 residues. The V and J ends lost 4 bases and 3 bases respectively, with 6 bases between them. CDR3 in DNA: TGTGCCAGCAGTTATGGGGACTATGGCTACACCTTC. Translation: CASSYGDYGYTF.

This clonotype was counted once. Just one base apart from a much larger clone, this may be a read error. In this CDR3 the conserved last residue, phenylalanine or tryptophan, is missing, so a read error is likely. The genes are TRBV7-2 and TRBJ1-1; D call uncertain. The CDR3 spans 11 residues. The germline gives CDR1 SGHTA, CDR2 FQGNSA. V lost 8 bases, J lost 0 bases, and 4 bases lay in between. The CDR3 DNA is TGTGCCAGCTTGATGAACACTGAAGCTTTCCTT. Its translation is CASLMNTEAFL.

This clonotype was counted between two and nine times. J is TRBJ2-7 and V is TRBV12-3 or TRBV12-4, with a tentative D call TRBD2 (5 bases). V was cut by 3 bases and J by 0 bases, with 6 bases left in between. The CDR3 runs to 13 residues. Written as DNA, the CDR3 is TGTGCCAGCAGTTTTGGACTCTCCTACGAGCAGTACTTC. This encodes CASSFGLSYEQYF.

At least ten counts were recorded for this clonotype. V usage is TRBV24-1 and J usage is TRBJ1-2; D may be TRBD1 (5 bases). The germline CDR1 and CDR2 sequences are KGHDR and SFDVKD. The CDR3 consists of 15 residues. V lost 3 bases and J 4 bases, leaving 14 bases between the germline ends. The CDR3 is CATSDPGTPVYGYTF. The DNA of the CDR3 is TGTGCCACCAGTGATCCCGGGACCCCAGTCTATGGCTACACCTTC.

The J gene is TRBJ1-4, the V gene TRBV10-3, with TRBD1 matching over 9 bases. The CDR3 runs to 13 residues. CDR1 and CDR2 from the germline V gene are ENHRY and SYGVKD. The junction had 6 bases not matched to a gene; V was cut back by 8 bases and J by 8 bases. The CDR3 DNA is TGTGCCATCGGACAGGGGTCCGAAGAAAAACTGTTTTTT. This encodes CAIGQGSEEKLFF.

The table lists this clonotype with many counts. CDR3 loop: CASSLSGQGIDGYTF. In DNA form, the CDR3 reads TGTGCCAGCAGCTTATCAGGGCAGGGCATCGACGGCTACACCTTC. The rearrangement links TRBV7-9 to TRBJ1-2, with TRBD1 as a possible D gene (5 bases). Trimming took 2 bases from V and 8 from J, leaving 18 bases between them. CDR1 and CDR2 (germline): SEHNR, FQNEAQ (reference sequence). The CDR3 length is 15 residues.

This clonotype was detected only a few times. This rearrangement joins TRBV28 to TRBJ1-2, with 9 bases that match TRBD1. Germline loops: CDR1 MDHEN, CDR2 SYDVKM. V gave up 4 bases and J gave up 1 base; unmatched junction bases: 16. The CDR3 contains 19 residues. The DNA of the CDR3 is TGTGCCAGCAGTTCCCTCCACTCCGATCGGGACAGGGTTAACTATGGCTACACCTTC. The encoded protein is CASSSLHSDRDRVNYGYTF.

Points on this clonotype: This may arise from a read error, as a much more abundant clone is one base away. The CDR3 protein is CASSDRDRGETRYF. The CDR3 region has the DNA TGTGCCAGCAGCGACCGGGACAGGGGGGAGACCCGGTACTTC. J is TRBJ2-5 and V is TRBV7-9; TRBD1 matches at 11 bases. The CDR3 is 14 amino acids. Germline V gene data show CDR1 as SEHNR and CDR2 as FQNEAQ (reference sequence).

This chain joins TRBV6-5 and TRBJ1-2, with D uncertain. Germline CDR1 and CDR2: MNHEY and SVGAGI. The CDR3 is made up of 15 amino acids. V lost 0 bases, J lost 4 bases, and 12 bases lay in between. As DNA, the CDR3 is TGTGCCAGCAGTTACTCGAACGGACGCCTCTATGGCTACACCTTC. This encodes CASSYSNGRLYGYTF.

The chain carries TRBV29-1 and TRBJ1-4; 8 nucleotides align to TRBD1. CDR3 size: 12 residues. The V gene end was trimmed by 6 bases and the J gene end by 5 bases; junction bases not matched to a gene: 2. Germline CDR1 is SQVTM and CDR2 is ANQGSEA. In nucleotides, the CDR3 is TGCAGCGTGACAGGGGTAAATGAAAAACTGTTTTTT. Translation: CSVTGVNEKLFF. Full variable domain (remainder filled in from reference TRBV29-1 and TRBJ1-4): SAVISQKPSRDICQRGTSLTIQCQVDSQVTMMFWYRQQPGQSLTLIATANQGSEATYESGFVIDKFPISRPNLTFSTLTVSNMSPEDSSIYLCSVTGVNEKLFFGSGTQLSVL.